The present entry profiles one TCR beta chain with its context. No antigen is known for it. The sample comes from a study of T cell repertoires in cytomegalovirus infection. In the study overall: An indication of both CMV infection and matching HLA type came from public TCR beta signatures.

Study-wide findings and caveats: Predominance within the ex vivo response was attributable to HLA-C-restricted CMV-specific TCR beta clonotypes. Carriage of CMV together with the relevant HLA was identifiable through cumulative public TCR beta family frequency.

A single record per CDR3 protein comes from TCRdb applying MiXCR to the reads. Of 45,000 to 75,000 distinct CDR3 sequences in the sample, around 33% were seen once. This CDR3 contains 15 residues. Per the germline V gene, CDR1 is SGDLS and CDR2 is YYNGEE. Trimming left V 3 bases short and J 3 bases short, with 12 bases between. The chain employs TRBV9 and TRBJ1-4; D is ambiguous. This receptor was identified in a human donor in good health (CMV status not recorded). Some clones in this sample may be carry-over from other donors' samples. Sample: PBMCs, sequenced either directly or after in vitro stimulation (not recorded which). CDR3 sequence reads: CASSGHGPPNEKLFF. The DNA of the CDR3 is TGTGCCAGCAGCGGACACGGTCCCCCTAATGAAAAACTGTTTTTT. The entire variable domain, with the rest obtained from reference TRBV9 and TRBJ1-4, is as follows: DSGVTQTPKHLITATGQRVTLRCSPRSGDLSVYWYQQSLDQGLQFLIQYYNGEERAKGNILERFSAQQFPDLHSELNLSSLELGDSALYFCASSGHGPPNEKLFFGSGTQLSVL.